This TCR beta chain was sequenced during a study of T-cell memory formation after mild COVID-19. Study-level background: TCR clusters largely stayed donor specific. Study-level points and caveats: Confirmation of SARS-CoV-2 specificity was lacking for second-wave clones peaking day 37.

CDR1 LGHNA and CDR2 YSLEER come from the germline V gene. This CDR3 spans 17 amino acids. Trimming took off 3 bases at V and 4 bases at J, with 19 bases between the two ends. MiXCR, run by TCRdb on the 5' RACE reads, gives a single entry per CDR3 protein. The data show 390,000 or so distinct CDR3 sequences, approximately 15% seen once. About this clonotype: Its antigen is undetermined.

The sequenced sample consisted of PBMCs or a T cell subset sorted from them (not recorded which). The TCR comes from a man between 18 and 29 years old who had mild COVID-19 (a few samples of this study predate the infection). Cell type and time point are not known. The rearrangement links TRBV4-3 to TRBJ2-1; TRBD1 might be the D (6 bases). CDR3 nucleotides: TGCGCCAGCAGCCAGGGGGCGGCTCCATTCGCATACAATGAGCAGTTCTTC. Translation gives CASSQGAAPFAYNEQFF.